The present T cell receptor beta chain was sequenced within a study of long-term antiretroviral therapy in people with HIV. Overall study results and limits: When set beside controls, HIV repertoires had CDR3 length ranges that were narrower. ART was followed by higher diversity that remained below transplant donor controls.

At least one PBMC sample before ART and at least two after were required. Held in samples before DNA extraction were about 0.85-10 million cryopreserved PBMC. V was pared by 7 bases and J by 0 bases, with 17 bases between. The CDR3 length is 16 residues. Germline V gene data show CDR1 as SGHRS and CDR2 as YFSETQ. Survey level was the resolution at which the v3.0 immunoSEQ assay ran. Here immunoSEQ multiplex PCR was the method, and the copy in TCRdb shows in-frame clones only, minus some. The repertoire holds 25,000 to 30,000 clones, about 96% seen once, with about 8% in the top ten. On this clone itself: Its antigen is not known.

The clonotype originates from a man aged 25 to 40 with HIV. This chain uses TRBV5-1 with TRBJ2-1, with D tentatively TRBD2 (6 bases). The source material was unsorted PBMCs, sampled 5.3 years after starting antiretroviral therapy. The CDR3 DNA is TGCGCCAGCCGTCGCGGGGCCGACCTCTCCTACAATGAGCAGTTCTTC. Protein product: CASRRGADLSYNEQFF. Variable domain in full (rest from reference TRBV5-1 and TRBJ2-1): KAGVTQTPRYLIKTRGQQVTLSCSPISGHRSVSWYQQTPGQGLQFLFEYFSETQRNKGNFPGRFSGRQFSNSRSEMNVSTLELGDSALYLCASRRGADLSYNEQFFGPGTRLTVL.